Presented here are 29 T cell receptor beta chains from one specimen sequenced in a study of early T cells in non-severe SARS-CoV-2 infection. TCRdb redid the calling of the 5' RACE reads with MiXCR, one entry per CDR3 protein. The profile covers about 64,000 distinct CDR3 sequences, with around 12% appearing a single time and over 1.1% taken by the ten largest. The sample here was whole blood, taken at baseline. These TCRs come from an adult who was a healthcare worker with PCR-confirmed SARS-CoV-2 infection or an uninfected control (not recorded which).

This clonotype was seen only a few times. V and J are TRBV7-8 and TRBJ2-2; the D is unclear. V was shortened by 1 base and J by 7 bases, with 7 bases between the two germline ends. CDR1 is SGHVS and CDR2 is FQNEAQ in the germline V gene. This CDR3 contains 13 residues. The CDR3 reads CASSLVLVGELFF. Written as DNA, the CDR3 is TGTGCCAGCAGCTTAGTTCTCGTCGGGGAGCTGTTTTTT.

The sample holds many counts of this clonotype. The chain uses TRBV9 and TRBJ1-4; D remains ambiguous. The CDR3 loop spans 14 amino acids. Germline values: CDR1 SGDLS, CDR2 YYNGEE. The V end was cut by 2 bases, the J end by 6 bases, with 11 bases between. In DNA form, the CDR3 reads TGTGCCAGCAGCGTGGACGGAGTTGATGAAAAACTGTTTTTT. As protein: CASSVDGVDEKLFF. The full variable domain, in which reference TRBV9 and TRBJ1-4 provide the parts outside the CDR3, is DSGVTQTPKHLITATGQRVTLRCSPRSGDLSVYWYQQSLDQGLQFLIQYYNGEERAKGNILERFSAQQFPDLHSELNLSSLELGDSALYFCASSVDGVDEKLFFGSGTQLSVL.

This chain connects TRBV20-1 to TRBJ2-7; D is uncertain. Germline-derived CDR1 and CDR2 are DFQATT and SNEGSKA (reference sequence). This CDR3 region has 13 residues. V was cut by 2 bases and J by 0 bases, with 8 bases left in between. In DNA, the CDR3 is TGCAGTGCTAGACACGGCAGCTCCTACGAGCAGTACTTC. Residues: CSARHGSSYEQYF.

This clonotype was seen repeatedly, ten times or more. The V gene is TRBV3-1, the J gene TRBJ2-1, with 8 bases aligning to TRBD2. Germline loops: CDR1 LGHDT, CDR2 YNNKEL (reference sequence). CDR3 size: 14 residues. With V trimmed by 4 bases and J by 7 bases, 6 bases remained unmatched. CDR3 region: CASSPPGLANEQFF. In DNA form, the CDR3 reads TGTGCCAGCAGCCCACCTGGACTAGCTAATGAGCAGTTCTTC.

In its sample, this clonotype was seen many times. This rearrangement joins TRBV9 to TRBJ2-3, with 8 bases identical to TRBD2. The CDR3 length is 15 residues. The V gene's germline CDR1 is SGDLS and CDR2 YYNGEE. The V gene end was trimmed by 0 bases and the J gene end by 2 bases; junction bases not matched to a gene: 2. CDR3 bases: TGTGCCAGCAGCGTAGACGGGAGGGCCACAGATACGCAGTATTTT. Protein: CASSVDGRATDTQYF. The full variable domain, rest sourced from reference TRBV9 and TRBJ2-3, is DSGVTQTPKHLITATGQRVTLRCSPRSGDLSVYWYQQSLDQGLQFLIQYYNGEERAKGNILERFSAQQFPDLHSELNLSSLELGDSALYFCASSVDGRATDTQYFGPGTRLTVL.

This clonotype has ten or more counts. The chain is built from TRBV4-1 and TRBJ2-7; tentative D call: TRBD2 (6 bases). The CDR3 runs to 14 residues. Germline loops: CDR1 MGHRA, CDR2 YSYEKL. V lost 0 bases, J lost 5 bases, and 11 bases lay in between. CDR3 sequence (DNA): TGCGCCAGCAGCCAAGACGGGGGACCCGACGAGCAGTACTTC. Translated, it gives CASSQDGGPDEQYF.

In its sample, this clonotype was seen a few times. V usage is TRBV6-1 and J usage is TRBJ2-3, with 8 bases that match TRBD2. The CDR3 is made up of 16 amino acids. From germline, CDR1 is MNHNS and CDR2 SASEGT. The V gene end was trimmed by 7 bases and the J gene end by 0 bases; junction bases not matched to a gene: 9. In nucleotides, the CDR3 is TGTGCCAGCACACCCCAAGCGGGGGAGAGCACAGATACGCAGTATTTT. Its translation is CASTPQAGESTDTQYF.

For the CDR3, the DNA is TGTGCCATCAGTGAGCCAACGACTGGAGCCTCCTACGAGCAGTACTTC. Translated: CAISEPTTGASYEQYF. The chain is built from TRBV10-3 and TRBJ2-7; no reliable D call. Germline-derived CDR1 and CDR2 are ENHRY and SYGVKD. The V end lost 2 bases, the J end lost 0 bases, and 14 bases lay between the germline ends. The CDR3 has 16 residues.

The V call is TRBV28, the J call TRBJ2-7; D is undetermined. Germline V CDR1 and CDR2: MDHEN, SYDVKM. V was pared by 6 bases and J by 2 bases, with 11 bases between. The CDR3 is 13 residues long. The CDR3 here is CASSPKVPYEQYF. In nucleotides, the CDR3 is TGTGCCAGCAGCCCTAAGGTACCCTACGAGCAGTACTTC.

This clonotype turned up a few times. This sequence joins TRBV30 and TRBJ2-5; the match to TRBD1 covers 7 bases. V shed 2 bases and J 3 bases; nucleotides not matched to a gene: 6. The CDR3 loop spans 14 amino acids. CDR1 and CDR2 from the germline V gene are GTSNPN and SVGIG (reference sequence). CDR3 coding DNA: TGTGCCTGGAGTTGGGACAGCTACGAAGAGACCCAGTACTTC. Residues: CAWSWDSYEETQYF.

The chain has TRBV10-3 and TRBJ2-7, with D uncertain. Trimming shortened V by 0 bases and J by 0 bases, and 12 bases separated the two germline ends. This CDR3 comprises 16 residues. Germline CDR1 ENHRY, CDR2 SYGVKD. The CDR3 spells CAISESKGPLSYEQYF. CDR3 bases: TGTGCCATCAGTGAGTCTAAGGGCCCCCTCTCCTACGAGCAGTACTTC.

The CDR3 protein is CASSHSGQETQYF. For the CDR3, the DNA is TGTGCCAGCTCCCATAGCGGGCAAGAGACCCAGTACTTC. V usage is TRBV18 and J usage is TRBJ2-5; the match to TRBD2 covers 7 bases. The ends lost 6 bases at V and 2 bases at J; junction bases unmatched: 3. CDR1 KGHSH and CDR2 LQKENI come from the germline V gene. The CDR3 covers 13 residues.

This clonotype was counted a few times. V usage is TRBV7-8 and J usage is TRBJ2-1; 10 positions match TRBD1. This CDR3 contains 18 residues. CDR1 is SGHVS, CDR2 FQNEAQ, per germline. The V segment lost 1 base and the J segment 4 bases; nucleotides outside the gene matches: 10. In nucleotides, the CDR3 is TGTGCCAGCAGCTTAGGTGGGACAGGGGTCCATTGGTACAATGAGCAGTTCTTC. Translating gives CASSLGGTGVHWYNEQFF.

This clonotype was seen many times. The CDR3 DNA is TGTGCCAGCAGTTTATGGGACAGGGGCTACGAGCAGTACTTC. Translating it yields CASSLWDRGYEQYF. This chain uses TRBV12-3 or TRBV12-4 with TRBJ2-7, with 10 bases lining up with TRBD1. The junction had 1 base not matched to a gene; V was cut back by 2 bases and J by 3 bases. CDR3 size: 14 residues.

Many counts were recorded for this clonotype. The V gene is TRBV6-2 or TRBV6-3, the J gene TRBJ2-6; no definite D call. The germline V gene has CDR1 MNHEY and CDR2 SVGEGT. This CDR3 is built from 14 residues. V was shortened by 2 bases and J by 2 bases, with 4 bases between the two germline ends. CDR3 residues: CASSYAPGANVLTF. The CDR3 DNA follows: TGTGCCAGCAGTTACGCCCCTGGGGCCAACGTCCTGACTTTC.

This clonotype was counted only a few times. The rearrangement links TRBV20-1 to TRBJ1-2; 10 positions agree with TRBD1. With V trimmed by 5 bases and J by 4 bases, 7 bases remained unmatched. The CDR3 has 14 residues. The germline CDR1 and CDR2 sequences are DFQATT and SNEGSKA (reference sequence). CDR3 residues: CSALYRDRGYGYTF. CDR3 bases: TGCAGTGCTCTCTACCGGGACAGGGGCTATGGCTACACCTTC.

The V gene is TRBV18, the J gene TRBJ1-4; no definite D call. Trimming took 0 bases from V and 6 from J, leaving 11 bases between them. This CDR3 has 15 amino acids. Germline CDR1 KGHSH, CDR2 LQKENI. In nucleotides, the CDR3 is TGTGCCAGCTCACCACCGGGAACCCGGGATGAAAAACTGTTTTTT. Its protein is CASSPPGTRDEKLFF.

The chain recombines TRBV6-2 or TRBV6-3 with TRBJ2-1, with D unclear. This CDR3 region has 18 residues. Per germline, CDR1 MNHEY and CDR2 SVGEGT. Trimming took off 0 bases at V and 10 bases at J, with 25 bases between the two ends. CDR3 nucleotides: TGTGCCAGCAGTTACTCTCGGAGTCTACCAGAAGCGTCGGGCGAGCAGTTCTTC. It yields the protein CASSYSRSLPEASGEQFF.

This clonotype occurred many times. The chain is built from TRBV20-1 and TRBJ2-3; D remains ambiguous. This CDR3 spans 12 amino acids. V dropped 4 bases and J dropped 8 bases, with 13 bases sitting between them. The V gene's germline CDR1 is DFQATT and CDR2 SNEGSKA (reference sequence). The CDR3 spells CSAITRTSTQYF. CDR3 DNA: TGCAGTGCTATAACCCGCACCTCTACGCAGTATTTT.

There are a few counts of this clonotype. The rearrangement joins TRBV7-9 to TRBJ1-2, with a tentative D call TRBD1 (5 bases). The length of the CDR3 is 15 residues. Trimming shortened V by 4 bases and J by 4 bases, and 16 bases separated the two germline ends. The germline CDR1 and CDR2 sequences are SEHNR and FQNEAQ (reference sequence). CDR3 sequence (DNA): TGTGCCAGCAGCTCAGGTTCGGGACCCATCTATGGCTACACCTTC. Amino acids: CASSSGSGPIYGYTF.

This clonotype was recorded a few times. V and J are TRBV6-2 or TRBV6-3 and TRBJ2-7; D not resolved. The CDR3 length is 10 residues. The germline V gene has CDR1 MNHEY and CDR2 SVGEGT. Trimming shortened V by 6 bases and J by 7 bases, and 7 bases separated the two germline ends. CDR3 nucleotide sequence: TGTGCCAGCAGACCGACTGAGCAGTACTTC. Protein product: CASRPTEQYF.

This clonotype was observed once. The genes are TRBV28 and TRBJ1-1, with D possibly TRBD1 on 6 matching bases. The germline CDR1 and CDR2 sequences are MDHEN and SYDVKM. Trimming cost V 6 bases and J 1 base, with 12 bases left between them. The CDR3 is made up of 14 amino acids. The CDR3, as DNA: TGTGCCAGCAGGCTGGACAGACAGAACACTGAAGCTTTCTTT. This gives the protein CASRLDRQNTEAFF.

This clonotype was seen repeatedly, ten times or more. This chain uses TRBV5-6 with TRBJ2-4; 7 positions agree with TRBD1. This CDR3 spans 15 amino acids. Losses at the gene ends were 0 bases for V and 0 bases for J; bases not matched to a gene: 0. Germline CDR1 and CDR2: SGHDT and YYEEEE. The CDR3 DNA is TGTGCCAGCAGCTTGGCAGGGGGAGCCAAAAACATTCAGTACTTC. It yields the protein CASSLAGGAKNIQYF.

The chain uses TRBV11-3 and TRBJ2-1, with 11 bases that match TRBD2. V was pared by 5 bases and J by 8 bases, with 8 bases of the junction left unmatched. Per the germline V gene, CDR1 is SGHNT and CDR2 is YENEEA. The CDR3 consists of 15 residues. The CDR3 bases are TGTGCCAGCAGCCCTCGGGTAGCGGGGGGGGATGAGCAGTTCTTC. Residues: CASSPRVAGGDEQFF.

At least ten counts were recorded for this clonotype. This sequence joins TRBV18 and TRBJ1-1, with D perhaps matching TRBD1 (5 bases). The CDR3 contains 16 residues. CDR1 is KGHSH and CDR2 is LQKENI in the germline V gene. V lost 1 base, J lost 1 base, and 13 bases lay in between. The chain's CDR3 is CASSPRGFTENTEAFF. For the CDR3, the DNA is TGTGCCAGCTCACCACGGGGCTTCACAGAGAACACTGAAGCTTTCTTT.

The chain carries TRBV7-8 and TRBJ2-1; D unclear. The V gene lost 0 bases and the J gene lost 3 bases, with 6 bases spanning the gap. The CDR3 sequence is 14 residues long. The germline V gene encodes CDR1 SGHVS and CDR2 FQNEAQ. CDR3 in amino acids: CASSLAISYNEQFF. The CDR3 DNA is TGTGCCAGCAGCTTAGCGATTAGCTACAATGAGCAGTTCTTC.

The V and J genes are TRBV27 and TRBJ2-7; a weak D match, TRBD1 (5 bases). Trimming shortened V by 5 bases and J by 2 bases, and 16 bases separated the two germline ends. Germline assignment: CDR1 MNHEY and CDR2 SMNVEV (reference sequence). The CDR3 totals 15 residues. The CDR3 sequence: CASSQLQGSPYEQYF. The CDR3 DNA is TGTGCCAGCAGTCAACTGCAGGGTAGTCCCTACGAGCAGTACTTC.

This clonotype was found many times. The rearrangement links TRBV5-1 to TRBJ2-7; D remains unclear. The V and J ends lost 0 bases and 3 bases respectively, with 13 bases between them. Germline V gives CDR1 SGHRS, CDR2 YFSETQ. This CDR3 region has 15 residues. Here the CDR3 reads CASSLAVAEYYEQYF. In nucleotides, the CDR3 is TGCGCCAGCAGCTTGGCCGTGGCAGAATACTACGAGCAGTACTTC.

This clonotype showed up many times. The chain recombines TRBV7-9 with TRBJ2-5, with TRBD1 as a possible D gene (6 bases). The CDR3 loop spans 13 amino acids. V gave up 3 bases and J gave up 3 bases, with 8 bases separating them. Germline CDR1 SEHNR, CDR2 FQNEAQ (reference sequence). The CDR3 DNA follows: TGTGCCAGCAGCTTCTCAGGGGAAGAGACCCAGTACTTC. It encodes CASSFSGEETQYF. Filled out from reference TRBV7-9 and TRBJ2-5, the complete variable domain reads DTGVSQNPRHKITKRGQNVTFRCDPISEHNRLYWYRQTLGQGPEFLTYFQNEAQLEKSRLLSDRFSAERPKGSFSTLEIQRTEQGDSAMYLCASSFSGEETQYFGPGTRLLVL.